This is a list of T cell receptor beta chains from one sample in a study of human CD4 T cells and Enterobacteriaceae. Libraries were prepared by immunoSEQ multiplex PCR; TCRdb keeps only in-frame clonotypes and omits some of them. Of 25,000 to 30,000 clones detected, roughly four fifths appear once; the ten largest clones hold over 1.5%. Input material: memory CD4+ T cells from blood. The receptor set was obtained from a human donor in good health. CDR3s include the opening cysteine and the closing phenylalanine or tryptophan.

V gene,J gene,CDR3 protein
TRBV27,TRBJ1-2,CASSLSAGQGSYGYTF
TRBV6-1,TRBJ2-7,CASRGGVYEQYF
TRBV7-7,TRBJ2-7,CASSSGLAGSYEQYF
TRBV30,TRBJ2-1,CAWSGQVLNNEQFF
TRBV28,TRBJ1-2,CASSPRTGGNYGYTF
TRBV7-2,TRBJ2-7,CASSLGVGGQRYEQYF
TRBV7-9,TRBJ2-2,CASLGLNGELFF
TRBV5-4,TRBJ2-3,CASRTGTSGSPRTDTQYF
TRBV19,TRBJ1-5,CASSGSTFNQPQHF
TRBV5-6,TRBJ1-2,CASSLTGYYGYTF
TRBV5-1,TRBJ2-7,CASSEDPVGSEQYF
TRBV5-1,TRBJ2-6,CASSLRAAVGTSGANVLTF
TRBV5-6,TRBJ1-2,CASSSTEIYGYTF
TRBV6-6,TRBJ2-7,CASSYPGTSGHYEQYF
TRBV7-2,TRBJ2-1,CASSLVTSNHEQFF
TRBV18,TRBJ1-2,CASSSGRGYGYTF
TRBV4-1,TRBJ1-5,CASSQDGGLGNQPQHF
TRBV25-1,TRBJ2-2,CASRLAGFTGELFF
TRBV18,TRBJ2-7,CASSVGGNYEQYF
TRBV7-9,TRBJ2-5,CASSPKGPETQYF
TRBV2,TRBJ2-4,CASSPGTENIQYF
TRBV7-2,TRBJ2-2,CASSYRGLPVGELFF
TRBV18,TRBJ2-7,CASSLDSAYEQYF